This TCR beta chain was captured in a study of blood T cells in healthy people across ages. The second PCR ran roughly 6 to 11 cycles with a sample-barcoded 5' primer and J-beta primers. TCRdb re-called the 5' RACE reads through MiXCR, storing one row per CDR3 protein. The top ten hold 2.1% of the sample, which has over 1,500,000 distinct CDR3 sequences, around half seen once. Drawn from each donor were about 9 milliliters of peripheral blood. General study results and limits: The authors considered diversity estimates from one million T cells to be underestimates. Naive T cell percentage showed a strong correlation with TCR beta diversity. What prevented conclusive comparison of naive and antigen-experienced cells was that PBMCs were unsorted.

This clonotype occurred a few times. Its antigen is undetermined. Germline values: CDR1 SEHNR, CDR2 FQNEAQ (reference sequence). Trimming pared 5 bases from V and 5 bases from J, leaving 13 bases between. The CDR3 loop spans 13 amino acids. Sequences were obtained from blood. This receptor was obtained from a woman in her thirties or forties in good health. This sequence joins TRBV7-9 and TRBJ2-7; D possibly uses TRBD1 or TRBD2 (5 bases each). CDR3 amino acids: CASSVGRDHEQYF. The CDR3 DNA follows: TGTGCCAGCAGCGTCGGCAGGGACCACGAGCAGTACTTC.